This T cell receptor beta chain comes out of a study of T cell responses to AZD1222 COVID-19 vaccine. Study-level results: Clonal diversity may have been underestimated in mostly white British donors.

With respect to this clone: Its cognate antigen is unknown.

The assay was immunoSEQ multiplex PCR, and TCRdb's table has in-frame clones only and misses some. The sample contains 95,000 to 100,000 clones, around nine tenths of which appear only once. Germline CDR1 is MNHNS and CDR2 is SASEGT. Trimming removed 5 bases from V and 4 bases from J, with 11 bases in between. The CDR3 contains 14 residues. This chain uses TRBV6-1 with TRBJ1-4; D is perhaps TRBD1 (6 bases). The starting material was peripheral blood, obtained on day 0 of AZD1222 vaccination. The TCR originated in an adult in good health. CDR3 protein: CASSFGQLNEKLFF. For the CDR3, the DNA is TGTGCCAGCAGTTTCGGACAGCTTAATGAAAAACTGTTTTTT.